The clone carrying this TCR beta chain was observed a few times. The data were produced by immunoSEQ multiplex PCR, yet TCRdb's version contains in-frame clones alone and is incomplete. The table lists 40,000 to 55,000 clones, more than 65% of them singletons, with 7.6% in the top ten. CDR3 length equals 14 residues. Looked up from germline, CDR1 is SEHNR and CDR2 is FQNEAQ (reference sequence). V lost 3 bases to trimming and J lost 3 bases; unmatched junction nucleotides: 4. This sample stems from a study of blood T cell repertoires in COVID-19. Study summary: Both acute and convalescent COVID-19 samples were obtained from the United States, Italy and Spain. Sources were T cells, B-cell-depleted T cells, or PBMCs; the material itself was cDNA or gDNA.

This TCR derives from a human donor in a cohort sampled during active COVID-19. The chain joins TRBV7-9 to TRBJ2-7; the match to TRBD1 covers 8 bases. Material: peripheral blood. The DNA for the CDR3 is TGTGCCAGCAGCTTGACAGGGGTGATCTACGAGCAGTACTTC. This encodes CASSLTGVIYEQYF.